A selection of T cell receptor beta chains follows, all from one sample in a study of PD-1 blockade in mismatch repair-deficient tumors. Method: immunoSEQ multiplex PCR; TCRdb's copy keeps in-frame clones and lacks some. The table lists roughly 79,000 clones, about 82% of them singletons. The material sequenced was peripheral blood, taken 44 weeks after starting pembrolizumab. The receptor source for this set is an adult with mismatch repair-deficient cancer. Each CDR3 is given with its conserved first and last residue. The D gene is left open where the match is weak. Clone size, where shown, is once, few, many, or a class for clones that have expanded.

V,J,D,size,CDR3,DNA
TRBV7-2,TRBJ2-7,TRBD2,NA,CASSLALGRGTYEQYF,TGTGCCAGCAGCTTAGCGCTCGGGAGGGGGACCTACGAGCAGTACTTC
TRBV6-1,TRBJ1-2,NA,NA,CASTNSFGYTF,TGTGCCAGCACCAATAGCTTTGGCTACACCTTC
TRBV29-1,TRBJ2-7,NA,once,CSVEDRGGGTYEQYF,TGCAGCGTTGAAGATCGAGGCGGAGGGACCTACGAGCAGTACTTC
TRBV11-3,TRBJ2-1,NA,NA,CASSIDHTEFF,TGTGCCAGCAGCATTGACCACACTGAGTTCTTC
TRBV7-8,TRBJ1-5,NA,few,CASSLVRGGYNQPQHF,TGTGCCAGCAGCTTAGTTCGTGGGGGTTACAATCAGCCCCAGCATTTT
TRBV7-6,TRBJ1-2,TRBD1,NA,CASSPGQGVTGYTF,TGTGCCAGCAGCCCCGGACAGGGGGTGACCGGCTACACCTTC
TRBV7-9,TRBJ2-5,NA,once,CASSRPGQTQYF,TGTGCCAGCAGCCGACCCGGGCAGACCCAGTACTTC
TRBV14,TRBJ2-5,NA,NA,CASSRDSGGAETQYF,TGTGCCAGCAGCCGAGACTCCGGCGGGGCGGAGACCCAGTACTTC
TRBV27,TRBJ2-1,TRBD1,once,CASSSRQGRTTYNEQFF,TGTGCCAGCAGTTCAAGACAGGGGCGGACCACCTACAATGAGCAGTTCTTC
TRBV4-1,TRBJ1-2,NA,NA,CASSQDLGNGGYTF,TGCGCCAGCAGCCAAGACTTAGGGAATGGGGGCTACACCTTC
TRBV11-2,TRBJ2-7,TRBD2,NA,CASSLGLAGPYEQYF,TGTGCCAGCAGCTTAGGACTAGCGGGCCCCTACGAGCAGTACTTC
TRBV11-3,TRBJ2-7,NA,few,CASSLDTVAGQYEQYF,TGTGCCAGCAGCTTAGACACGGTTGCGGGACAATACGAGCAGTACTTC
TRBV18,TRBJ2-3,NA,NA,CASSPPTAPDTQYF,TGTGCCAGCTCACCACCGACAGCGCCAGATACGCAGTATTTT
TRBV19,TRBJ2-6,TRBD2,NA,CASTGLAGGFRGAGANVLTF,TGTGCCAGTACGGGACTAGCGGGAGGTTTCAGGGGGGCCGGGGCCAACGTCCTGACTTTC
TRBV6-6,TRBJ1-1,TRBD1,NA,CASSPMTGENTEAFF,TGTGCCAGCAGTCCGATGACAGGGGAGAACACTGAAGCTTTCTTT
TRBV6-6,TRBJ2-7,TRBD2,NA,CASEAGGRNEQYF,TGTGCCAGCGAAGCGGGAGGGAGGAACGAGCAGTACTTC
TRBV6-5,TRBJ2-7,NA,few,CASSYSRTHEGEQYF,TGTGCCAGCAGTTACTCGAGGACCCACGAAGGGGAGCAGTACTTC
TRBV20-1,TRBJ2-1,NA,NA,CSARAYNEQFF,TGCAGTGCTAGAGCCTACAATGAGCAGTTCTTC
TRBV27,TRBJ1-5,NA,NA,CASSFSDYSNQPQHF,TGTGCCAGCAGTTTCTCGGATTATAGCAATCAGCCCCAGCATTTT
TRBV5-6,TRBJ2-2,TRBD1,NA,CASSTTGGDTGELFF,TGTGCCAGCAGCACGACAGGGGGCGACACCGGGGAGCTGTTTTTT
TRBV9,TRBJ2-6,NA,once,CASSDTTGFGANVLTF,TGTGCCAGCAGCGATACAACAGGGTTCGGGGCCAACGTCCTGACTTTC
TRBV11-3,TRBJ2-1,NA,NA,CASSLDPQSSNEQFF,TGTGCCAGCAGCTTAGACCCCCAGAGTTCGAATGAGCAGTTCTTC
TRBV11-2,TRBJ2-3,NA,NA,CASSLSGSSTDTQYF,TGTGCCAGCAGCCTAAGCGGGTCTAGCACAGATACGCAGTATTTT
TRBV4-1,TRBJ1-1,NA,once,CASSQDPQGSTEAFF,TGCGCCAGCAGCCAAGATCCACAGGGTAGCACTGAAGCTTTCTTT
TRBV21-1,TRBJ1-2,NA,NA,CASSIGPRQTNYGYTF,TGTGCCAGCAGCATTGGTCCTCGGCAGACGAACTATGGCTACACCTTC
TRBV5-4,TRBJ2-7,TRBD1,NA,CASSLPGQDYEQYF,TGTGCCAGCAGCCTCCCGGGACAGGACTACGAGCAGTACTTC
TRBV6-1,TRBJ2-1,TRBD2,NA,CASRTSGAYNEQFF,TGTGCCAGCAGGACTAGCGGAGCCTACAATGAGCAGTTCTTC
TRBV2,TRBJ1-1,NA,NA,CASRGGLGAEAFF,TGTGCCAGCAGAGGGGGGCTTGGGGCTGAAGCTTTCTTT
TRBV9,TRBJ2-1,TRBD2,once,CASSPSGREANEQFF,TGTGCCAGCAGCCCCTCGGGGCGGGAGGCCAATGAGCAGTTCTTC
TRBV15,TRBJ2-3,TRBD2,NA,CATRTSGGKDTQYF,TGTGCCACCAGGACTAGCGGCGGAAAAGATACGCAGTATTTT
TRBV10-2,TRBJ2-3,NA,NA,CASSESGGGDTQYF,TGCGCCAGCAGTGAGTCGGGCGGTGGAGATACGCAGTATTTT
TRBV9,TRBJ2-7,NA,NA,CASSVGSADEQYF,TGTGCCAGCAGCGTAGGGTCAGCGGACGAGCAGTACTTC
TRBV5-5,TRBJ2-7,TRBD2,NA,CASSIGTRSYEQYF,TGTGCCAGCAGCATTGGGACTAGAAGCTACGAGCAGTACTTC
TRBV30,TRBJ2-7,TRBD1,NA,CAWSVPRTGRTYEQYF,TGTGCCTGGAGTGTACCACGGACAGGGAGGACCTACGAGCAGTACTTC
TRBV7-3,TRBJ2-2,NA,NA,CASSKRGPDTGELFF,TGTGCCAGCAGCAAGAGAGGTCCTGACACCGGGGAGCTGTTTTTT
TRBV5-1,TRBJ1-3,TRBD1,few,CASSVDRGSGNTIYF,TGCGCCAGCAGCGTCGACAGGGGCTCTGGAAACACCATATATTTT
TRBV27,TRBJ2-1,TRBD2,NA,CASSLRLAGGPTYNEQFF,TGTGCCAGCAGTTTACGACTAGCGGGAGGGCCCACCTACAATGAGCAGTTCTTC
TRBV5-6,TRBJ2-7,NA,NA,CASSSDVTYEQYF,TGTGCCAGCAGCTCCGACGTTACCTACGAGCAGTACTTC
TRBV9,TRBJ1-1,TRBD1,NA,CASSVAGGGVTEAFF,TGTGCCAGCAGCGTAGCAGGGGGTGGGGTCACTGAAGCTTTCTTT
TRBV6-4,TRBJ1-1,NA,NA,CASTTGTSEFRTEAFF,TGTGCCAGCACGACGGGGACTAGCGAATTTCGCACTGAAGCTTTCTTT
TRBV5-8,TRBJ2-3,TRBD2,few,CASSLASGRGGDTQYF,TGTGCCAGCAGCTTGGCCTCGGGGAGGGGCGGTGATACGCAGTATTTT
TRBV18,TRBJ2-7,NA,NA,CASSPTAPPYEQYF,TGTGCCAGCTCACCGACAGCTCCCCCCTACGAGCAGTACTTC
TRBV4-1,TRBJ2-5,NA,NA,CASSQVGLTRETQYF,TGCGCCAGCAGCCAAGTCGGACTAACCCGGGAGACCCAGTACTTC
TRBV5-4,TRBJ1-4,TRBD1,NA,CASSYRDRAKVEKLFF,TGTGCCAGCAGCTACCGGGACAGGGCTAAAGTTGAAAAACTGTTTTTT
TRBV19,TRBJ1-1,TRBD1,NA,CASSIAPGQGVAFF,TGTGCCAGTAGTATAGCTCCGGGACAGGGTGTAGCTTTCTTT
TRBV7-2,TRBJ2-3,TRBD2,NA,CASSRGTSGTLADTQYF,TGTGCCAGCAGCAGGGGGACTAGCGGAACCTTAGCCGATACGCAGTATTTT
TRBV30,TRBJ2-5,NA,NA,CAWSEKETQYF,TGTGCCTGGAGTGAAAAAGAGACCCAGTACTTC
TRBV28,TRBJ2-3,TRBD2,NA,CASSLHLGGVRTDTQYF,TGTGCCAGCAGTTTGCACCTTGGGGGGGTAAGGACAGATACGCAGTATTTT
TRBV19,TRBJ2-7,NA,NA,CASSSPGAVSYEQYF,TGTGCCAGTAGCTCTCCAGGGGCCGTCTCCTACGAGCAGTACTTC
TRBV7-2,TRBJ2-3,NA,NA,CASSLDNPRTDTQYF,TGTGCCAGCAGCTTAGACAACCCAAGAACAGATACGCAGTATTTT
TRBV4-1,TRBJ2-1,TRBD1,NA,CASSHGQGAYNEQFF,TGCGCCAGCAGCCACGGGCAGGGGGCTTACAATGAGCAGTTCTTC